The 9 T cell receptor beta chains below were found in one sample sequenced in a study of T cell repertoires in ileal Crohn's disease. Time point denoted: neoterminal ileum biopsy at postoperative endoscopy, about 6 months after surgery. TCRdb keeps only in-frame clones here, not all; method: immunoSEQ multiplex PCR. The repertoire holds 900 to 1,100 clones, with about 85% as singletons. The specimen sequenced was ileal tissue. The receptors stem from an adult with Crohn's disease.

The rearrangement uses TRBV18 and TRBJ1-1, with a tentative D call TRBD1 (5 bases). The germline gives CDR1 KGHSH, CDR2 LQKENI. The CDR3 runs to 13 residues. V dropped 6 bases and J dropped 3 bases, with 11 bases sitting between them. The CDR3 spells CASSTGGYTEAFF. CDR3 nucleotides: TGTGCCAGCTCTACCGGGGGGTACACTGAAGCTTTCTTT.

CDR3 DNA sequence: TGTGCCAGCAGCCAGAGGGGGATTTCCTACAATGAGCAGTTCTTC. Encoded protein: CASSQRGISYNEQFF. The gene calls are TRBV7-8 and TRBJ2-1, with D perhaps TRBD1 (6 bases). The CDR3 is 15 residues long. Germline-derived CDR1 and CDR2 are SGHVS and FQNEAQ. Between the trimmed V and J ends, which lost 5 bases and 1 base, there was a span of 12 bases.

This chain connects TRBV6-1 to TRBJ2-1; D ambiguous. The CDR3 consists of 15 residues. V was pared by 4 bases and J by 0 bases, with 10 bases between. The germline gives CDR1 MNHNS, CDR2 SASEGT. Here the CDR3 reads CASSAVQFSYNEQFF. For the CDR3, the DNA is TGTGCCAGCAGTGCCGTACAGTTCTCCTACAATGAGCAGTTCTTC.

The table lists this clone with a few counts. V gene TRBV28 combines with J gene TRBJ1-2, with D tentatively TRBD1 (6 bases). The V end lost 6 bases, the J end lost 7 bases, and 18 bases lay between the germline ends. The CDR3 spans 14 residues. Germline V gives CDR1 MDHEN, CDR2 SYDVKM. The CDR3 DNA sequence: TGTGCCAGCAGACCGACTCACAGGGAGTCTGGCTACACCTTC. It codes for CASRPTHRESGYTF.

This chain connects TRBV5-1 to TRBJ1-4; possibly TRBD1 for D (6 bases). V gave up 8 bases and J gave up 4 bases, with 15 bases separating them. Germline CDR1 SGHRS, CDR2 YFSETQ. The CDR3 has 14 residues. The CDR3 loop is CASNSEGGNEKLFF. CDR3 bases: TGCGCCAGTAACTCTGAAGGGGGTAATGAAAAACTGTTTTTT.

The V and J genes are TRBV29-1 and TRBJ2-7, with TRBD1 identical over 10 bases. V lost 2 bases and J lost 3; bases outside the gene matches: 7. Germline V gene lookup returns CDR1 SQVTM and CDR2 ANQGSEA. The CDR3 is 15 residues long. CDR3 protein: CSVETGTGVNYEQYF. The CDR3 nucleotides are TGCAGCGTTGAAACTGGGACAGGGGTTAACTACGAGCAGTACTTC.

The rearrangement links TRBV7-9 to TRBJ1-3; 11 bases are shared with TRBD1. Trimming took 4 bases from V and 9 from J; bases not matched to a gene: 14. The CDR3 loop spans 17 amino acids. Germline assignment: CDR1 SEHNR and CDR2 FQNEAQ (reference sequence). The CDR3 bases are TGTGCCAGCAGCTCGGACAGGGGGCTATCGTATGGAGGCACCATATATTTT. Amino acids: CASSSDRGLSYGGTIYF.

The chain combines TRBV4-1 with TRBJ2-7; the match to TRBD2 covers 11 bases. The CDR3 runs to 18 residues. Germline values: CDR1 MGHRA, CDR2 YSYEKL. The ends lost 1 base at V and 0 bases at J; junction bases unmatched: 8. The CDR3 coding sequence is TGCGCCAGCAGCCAAGGGGTAGCGGGGGGGCAAAGCTCCTACGAGCAGTACTTC. This translates into CASSQGVAGGQSSYEQYF.

The chain couples TRBV5-1 to TRBJ2-3; TRBD2 aligns across 8 bases. The trim removed 1 base at V and 3 bases at J, leaving 7 bases unmatched. The CDR3 is 16 residues long. The germline V gene encodes CDR1 SGHRS and CDR2 YFSETQ. The CDR3 here is CASSLFAGGGTDTQYF. The CDR3, as DNA: TGCGCCAGCAGCTTGTTCGCGGGGGGAGGTACAGATACGCAGTATTTT.